These 27 T cell receptor beta chains share one sample of origin, sequenced in a study of blood T cells in healthy people across ages. Then a second PCR, running roughly 7 to 11 cycles, was carried out with a sample-barcoded 5' primer and a J-beta primer mix. TCRdb reanalysed the 5' RACE reads using MiXCR and keeps one entry per CDR3 protein. The table shows around 1,000,000 distinct CDR3 sequences, with roughly two fifths occurring only once. The sequenced sample consisted of blood. All receptors come from a young man in good health.

In its sample, this clonotype was seen a few times. The J gene is TRBJ1-2, the V gene TRBV30, with a tentative D call TRBD1 (6 bases). Germline V lookup: CDR1 GTSNPN, CDR2 SVGIG (reference sequence). The CDR3 spans 16 residues. V was clipped by 1 base and J by 0 bases, with 15 bases between them. The CDR3 DNA sequence: TGTGCCTGGAGTGGGGGGGGACAATCATCTAACTATGGCTACACCTTC. It encodes CAWSGGGQSSNYGYTF. The full variable domain, completed using reference TRBV30 and TRBJ1-2, is SQTIHQWPATLVQPVGSPLSLECTVEGTSNPNLYWYRQAAGRGLQLLFYSVGIGQISSEVPQNLSASRPQDRQFILSSKKLLLSDSGFYLCAWSGGGQSSNYGYTFGSGTRLTVV.

The chain joins TRBV7-2 to TRBJ2-3; unclear D gene. The CDR3 covers 15 residues. V lost 2 bases, J lost 5 bases, and 14 bases lay in between. The V gene's germline CDR1 is SGHTA and CDR2 FQGNSA. Here the CDR3 reads CASSLIGVPGDTQYF. CDR3 DNA sequence: TGTGCCAGCAGCTTAATTGGGGTCCCGGGAGATACGCAGTATTTT.

A single count supports this clonotype. This sequence joins TRBV2 and TRBJ1-4, with D perhaps TRBD1 (6 bases). The germline gives CDR1 SNHLY, CDR2 FYNNEI. V lost 3 bases, J lost 8 bases, and 13 bases lay in between. The CDR3 covers 14 residues. The CDR3 sequence is CASSDEQGQEKLFF. The CDR3 DNA is TGTGCCAGCAGTGACGAACAGGGACAAGAAAAACTGTTTTTT.

This clonotype has more than one count but fewer than ten. This chain joins TRBV15 and TRBJ1-5, with no clear D. The V and J ends lost 4 bases and 3 bases respectively, with 13 bases between them. Germline CDR1 is LNHNV and CDR2 is YYDKDF (reference sequence). The CDR3 is 15 amino acids. The DNA for the CDR3 is TGTGCCACCAGCACGTTCAGGTTTTCCAATCAGCCCCAGCATTTT. The encoded protein is CATSTFRFSNQPQHF.

V and J are TRBV7-3 and TRBJ2-3, with 9 positions matching TRBD2. CDR1 is SGHTA and CDR2 is FQGTGA in the germline V gene. V was pared by 6 bases and J by 0 bases, with 7 bases of the junction left unmatched. This CDR3 comprises 16 residues. Here the CDR3 reads CASSKSSGGSTDTQYF. The CDR3 DNA sequence: TGTGCCAGCAGTAAGTCGAGCGGGGGGAGCACAGATACGCAGTATTTT.

The rearrangement uses TRBV27 and TRBJ2-4; D assignment may be TRBD1 or TRBD2 (5 bases each). Trimming took 4 bases from V and 13 from J, leaving 23 bases between them. The CDR3 totals 15 residues. Germline loops: CDR1 MNHEY, CDR2 SMNVEV (reference sequence). CDR3 amino acids: CASSSSGTIYNEQYF. The DNA of the CDR3 is TGTGCCAGCAGTTCCTCCGGGACCATCTACAATGAGCAGTACTTC.

The CDR3 nucleotides are TGTGCCAGCCGATATCAGTCGTCGGGGAAACTTGGCTACGAGCAGTACTTC. This encodes CASRYQSSGKLGYEQYF. The chain is built from TRBV6-1 and TRBJ2-7; the D gene is possibly TRBD2 (5 bases). The germline V gene has CDR1 MNHNS and CDR2 SASEGT. There are 17 residues in the CDR3. Between the trimmed V and J ends, which lost 8 bases and 3 bases, there was a span of 26 bases.

The CDR3 bases are TGTGCCAGCAGTTTCGCCTCTCCCAGACAGGGTGCAAGTGAGCAGTTCTTC. The encoded protein is CASSFASPRQGASEQFF. V and J are TRBV12-3 or TRBV12-4 and TRBJ2-1; 7 positions match TRBD1. The CDR3 loop spans 17 amino acids. V was clipped by 3 bases and J by 9 bases; unmatched bases: 17.

The chain links TRBV29-1 to TRBJ1-1, with D tentatively TRBD1 (5 bases). Per germline, CDR1 SQVTM and CDR2 ANQGSEA. V was clipped by 4 bases and J by 10 bases, with 10 bases between them. This CDR3 contains 10 residues. In DNA form, the CDR3 reads TGCAGCGTTGGAACGGGGGGAGCTTTCTTT. As protein: CSVGTGGAFF.

This clonotype was seen more than once but under ten times. The rearrangement joins TRBV20-1 to TRBJ2-1; TRBD2 matches 9 bases. V lost 3 bases to trimming and J lost 6 bases; unmatched junction nucleotides: 9. Per germline, CDR1 DFQATT and CDR2 SNEGSKA (reference sequence). The CDR3 consists of 15 residues. The CDR3 region is CSASFPSGGSNEQFF. The CDR3 bases are TGCAGTGCTAGCTTCCCCAGCGGGGGGAGCAATGAGCAGTTCTTC.

This clonotype was found a few times. This sequence joins TRBV12-3 or TRBV12-4 and TRBJ2-3, with TRBD2 identical over 13 bases. The CDR3 has 18 amino acids. The J segment lost 0 bases and the V segment lost 6 bases, leaving 9 bases of the junction unmatched. In nucleotides, the CDR3 is TGTGCCAGCAGCCTAACTAGCGGGGGGGCCCCAAGCACAGATACGCAGTATTTT. Its translation is CASSLTSGGAPSTDTQYF.

This clonotype has a count of ten or more. Written as DNA, the CDR3 is TGCGCCAGCAGCCAACCCATTTCGCGGACCCAGCGGTATTTT. Translated: CASSQPISRTQRYF. The chain carries TRBV4-1 and TRBJ2-3; D unclear. The V and J ends lost 2 bases and 14 bases respectively, with 20 bases between them. This CDR3 comprises 14 residues. Germline V gene sequence: CDR1 MGHRA, CDR2 YSYEKL.

Only a few counts were recorded for this clonotype. The chain has TRBV4-1 and TRBJ1-1; D might be TRBD1 (6 bases). Germline V gives CDR1 MGHRA, CDR2 YSYEKL. The CDR3 length is 16 residues. The V and J ends lost 1 base and 2 bases respectively, with 14 bases between them. The DNA for the CDR3 is TGCGCCAGCAGCCAAGGGCAGGGGTATCGAAACACTGAAGCTTTCTTT. Its protein product is CASSQGQGYRNTEAFF.

V and J are TRBV28 and TRBJ2-2; 7 nucleotides agree with TRBD1. Germline V gene lookup returns CDR1 MDHEN and CDR2 SYDVKM. The CDR3 is made up of 14 amino acids. V was pared by 3 bases and J by 6 bases, with 4 bases of the junction left unmatched. The CDR3 nucleotides read TGTGCCAGCAGTTTCGGGACAGATTCCGGGGAGCTGTTTTTT. This codes for CASSFGTDSGELFF.

This clonotype was counted between two and nine times. The CDR3 sequence is CSARDLGKGNQPQHF. CDR3 in DNA: TGCAGTGCTAGAGATCTAGGGAAAGGCAATCAGCCCCAGCATTTT. V is TRBV20-1 and J is TRBJ1-5; D ambiguous. Germline lookup yields CDR1 DFQATT and CDR2 SNEGSKA (reference sequence). The CDR3 is 15 residues long. V was pared by 0 bases and J by 2 bases, with 11 bases between.

This clonotype has just one count. The chain joins TRBV7-2 to TRBJ2-5; D may be TRBD1 (6 bases). From germline, CDR1 is SGHTA and CDR2 FQGNSA. The CDR3 runs to 16 residues. V was cut by 3 bases and J by 11 bases, with 25 bases left in between. The CDR3 loop is CASSLAGTRSYNEQYF. In DNA form, the CDR3 reads TGTGCCAGCAGCTTGGCCGGGACACGCTCTTACAATGAGCAGTACTTC.

The V gene is TRBV11-2, the J gene TRBJ2-3; D may match TRBD1 or TRBD2 (6 bases each). V gave up 1 base and J gave up 8 bases, with 16 bases separating them. The CDR3 is 15 amino acids. Germline loops: CDR1 SGHAT, CDR2 FQNNGV. DNA for the CDR3: TGTGCCAGCAGCTTAGGGGGGGCCGAGGTCGGTACGCAGTATTTT. Its protein is CASSLGGAEVGTQYF.

The chain is built from TRBV12-3 or TRBV12-4 and TRBJ1-1, with TRBD1 matching over 7 bases. The V segment lost 5 bases and the J segment 2 bases; nucleotides outside the gene matches: 5. CDR3 length: 14 residues. This CDR3 reads CASSPRDSNTEAFF. DNA of the CDR3: TGTGCCAGCAGTCCAAGGGACAGTAACACTGAAGCTTTCTTT.

The V gene is TRBV4-1, the J gene TRBJ2-3; D call uncertain. This CDR3 spans 15 amino acids. From germline, CDR1 is MGHRA and CDR2 YSYEKL. Trimming removed 0 bases at V and 10 bases at J, with 17 bases between. The CDR3 is CASSQDRAGLSAQYF. The CDR3 bases are TGCGCCAGCAGCCAAGATCGGGCTGGGTTGTCGGCGCAGTATTTT.

CDR3 nucleotide sequence: TGCGCCAGCAGCCAGTTGATAGCGCCCGGGGAGCTGTTTTTT. It codes for CASSQLIAPGELFF. The chain uses TRBV4-3 and TRBJ2-2; D possibly corresponds to TRBD2 (5 bases). CDR3 length: 14 residues. Between the trimmed V and J ends, which lost 3 bases and 6 bases, there was a span of 11 bases. Germline CDR1 and CDR2: LGHNA and YSLEER.

V and J are TRBV6-8 and TRBJ1-5; 11 nucleotides agree with TRBD1. V lost 5 bases and J lost 4; bases outside the gene matches: 7. The CDR3 extends over 16 amino acids. Looked up from germline, CDR1 is MNHGY and CDR2 is SAAAGT. The DNA for the CDR3 is TGTGCCAGCAGTCACGGGACAGGGGGAAGGAATCAGCCCCAGCATTTT. It yields the protein CASSHGTGGRNQPQHF.

J is TRBJ1-1 and V is TRBV25-1; D gene uncertain. The CDR3 has 14 amino acids. Per germline, CDR1 MGHDK and CDR2 SYGVNS. V was shortened by 8 bases and J by 1 base, with 14 bases between the two germline ends. Here the CDR3 DNA reads TGTGCCAGCCATCCCCGGGGAAGGAACACTGAAGCTTTCTTT. Amino acids: CASHPRGRNTEAFF.

This clonotype was seen a handful of times. The J gene is TRBJ2-3, the V gene TRBV3-1; D is possibly TRBD1 (5 bases). Germline values: CDR1 LGHDT, CDR2 YNNKEL (reference sequence). The length of the CDR3 is 14 residues. Trimming shortened V by 4 bases and J by 10 bases, and 18 bases separated the two germline ends. CDR3 amino acids: CASSLGRARAAQYF. The CDR3 bases are TGTGCCAGCAGCCTCGGACGGGCCAGGGCGGCGCAGTATTTT.

This clonotype was observed a handful of times. The chain couples TRBV3-1 to TRBJ2-5; D not resolved. Germline lookup yields CDR1 LGHDT and CDR2 YNNKEL (reference sequence). Between the trimmed V and J ends, which lost 1 base and 13 bases, there was a span of 19 bases. The CDR3 has 14 amino acids. The CDR3 bases are TGTGCCAGCAGCCAAGCCGTTGGACCTCTAACTGTGTACTTC. It encodes CASSQAVGPLTVYF.

On this clonotype: The junction and the germline gene differ at one end; a read error may be behind it. This sequence joins TRBV24-1 and TRBJ2-3; D is unclear. CDR3 length equals 15 residues. The germline CDR1 and CDR2 sequences are KGHDR and SFDVKD. The CDR3 is CAASRGVRISDTQYF. CDR3 bases: TGTGCCGCCAGTCGCGGAGTCCGGATCTCCGATACGCAGTATTTT.

This clonotype came up many times. This chain links TRBV6-5 with TRBJ2-1; no clear D. CDR3 length: 15 residues. Per the germline V gene, CDR1 is MNHEY and CDR2 is SVGAGI. V was trimmed by 5 bases and J by 0 bases, leaving 11 bases between them. CDR3 DNA: TGTGCCAGCAGTGTCGGACGGAGCTCCTACAATGAGCAGTTCTTC. Translated, it gives CASSVGRSSYNEQFF.

The chain couples TRBV12-3 or TRBV12-4 to TRBJ1-1, with a possible D match to TRBD1 (6 bases). The CDR3 is made up of 14 amino acids. The V end lost 5 bases, the J end lost 0 bases, and 10 bases lay between the germline ends. CDR3 sequence (DNA): TGTGCCAGCAGTGTAAGGGACATGAACACTGAAGCTTTCTTT. This sequence encodes CASSVRDMNTEAFF.